This T cell receptor beta chain was captured by sequencing in a study of shared clonotypes between healthy human individuals. Whole-study results and caveats: Represented diversity (both genetic and exposure-history) was limited by the small number of donors.

As for this clone: Antigen specificity is unknown.

Per the germline V gene, CDR1 is SGDLS and CDR2 is YYNGEE. Trimming took 0 bases from V and 5 from J, leaving 12 bases between them. The CDR3 extends over 14 amino acids. Measured with immunoSEQ multiplex PCR; TCRdb has only the in-frame clones, and not every one. The sample lists hundreds of thousands of clones, 96% occurring once. Selected positively for CCR7 and CD45RO-negative, naive CD8 cells excluded terminally differentiated effector memory CD45RA+ cells. The source is a woman under 40 in good health. Sequenced material: naive CD8+ T cells sorted from blood. The chain carries TRBV9 and TRBJ2-7; D uncertain. The CDR3 DNA reads TGTGCCAGCAGCGTAGTTCGCATTCCCCACGAGCAGTACTTC. It translates to CASSVVRIPHEQYF.